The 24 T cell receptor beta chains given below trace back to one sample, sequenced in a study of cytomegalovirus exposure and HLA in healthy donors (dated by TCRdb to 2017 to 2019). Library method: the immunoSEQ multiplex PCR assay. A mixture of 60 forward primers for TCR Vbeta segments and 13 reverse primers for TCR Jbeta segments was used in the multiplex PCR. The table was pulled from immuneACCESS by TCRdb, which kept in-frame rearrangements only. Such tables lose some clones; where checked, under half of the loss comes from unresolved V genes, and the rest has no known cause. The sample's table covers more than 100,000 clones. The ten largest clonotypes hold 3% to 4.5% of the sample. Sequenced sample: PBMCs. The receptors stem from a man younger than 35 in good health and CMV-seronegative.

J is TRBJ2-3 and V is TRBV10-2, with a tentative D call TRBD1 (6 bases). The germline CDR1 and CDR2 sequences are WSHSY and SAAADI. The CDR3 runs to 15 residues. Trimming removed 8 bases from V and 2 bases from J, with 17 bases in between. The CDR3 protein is CASQNQGRLTDTQYF. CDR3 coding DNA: TGCGCCAGCCAAAACCAGGGGCGGCTCACAGATACGCAGTATTTT.

This chain's CDR3 is CASSSQLNYGYTF. The CDR3 DNA sequence: TGTGCCAGCAGCTCACAGCTAAACTATGGCTACACCTTC. J is TRBJ1-2 and V is TRBV7-2; D uncertain. CDR3 length: 13 residues. Germline loops: CDR1 SGHTA, CDR2 FQGNSA. V lost 4 bases and J 2 bases, leaving 8 bases between the germline ends.

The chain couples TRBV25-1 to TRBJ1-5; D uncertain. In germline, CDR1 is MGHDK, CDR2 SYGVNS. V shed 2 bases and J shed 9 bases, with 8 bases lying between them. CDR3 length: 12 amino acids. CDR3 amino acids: CASSELSGPQHF. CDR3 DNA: TGTGCCAGCAGTGAACTGAGCGGGCCCCAGCATTTT.

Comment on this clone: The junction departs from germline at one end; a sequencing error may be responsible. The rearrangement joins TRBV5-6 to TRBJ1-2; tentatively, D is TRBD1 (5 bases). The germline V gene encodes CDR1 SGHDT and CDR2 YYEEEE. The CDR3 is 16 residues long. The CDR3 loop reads CASSSRGVMSYYGYTF. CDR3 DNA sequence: TGTGCCAGCAGCTCCCGGGGGGTCATGTCCTACTATGGCTACACTTTC. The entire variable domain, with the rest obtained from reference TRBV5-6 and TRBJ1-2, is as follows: DAGVTQSPTHLIKTRGQQVTLRCSPKSGHDTVSWYQQALGQGPQFIFQYYEEEERQRGNFPDRFSGHQFPNYSSELNVNALLLGDSALYLCASSSRGVMSYYGYTFGSGTRLTVV.

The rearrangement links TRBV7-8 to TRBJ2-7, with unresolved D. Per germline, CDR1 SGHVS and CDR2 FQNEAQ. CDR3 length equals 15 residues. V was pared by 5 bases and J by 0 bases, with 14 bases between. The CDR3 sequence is CASSTRDTPSYEQYF. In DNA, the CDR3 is TGTGCCAGCAGCACCCGAGACACCCCCTCCTACGAGCAGTACTTC.

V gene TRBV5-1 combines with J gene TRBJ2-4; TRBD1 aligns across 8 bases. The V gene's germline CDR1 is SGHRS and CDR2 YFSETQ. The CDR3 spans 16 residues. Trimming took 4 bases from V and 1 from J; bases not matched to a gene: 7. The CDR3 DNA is TGCGCCAGCAGCCCGACAGGGGCCTCCGCCAAAAACATTCAGTACTTC. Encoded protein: CASSPTGASAKNIQYF.

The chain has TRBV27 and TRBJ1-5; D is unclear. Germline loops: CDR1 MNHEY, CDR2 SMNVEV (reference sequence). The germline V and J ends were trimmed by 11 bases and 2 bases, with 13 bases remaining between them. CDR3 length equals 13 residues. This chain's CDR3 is CASKFRGNQPQHF. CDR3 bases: TGTGCCTCGAAGTTTCGGGGCAATCAGCCCCAGCATTTT.

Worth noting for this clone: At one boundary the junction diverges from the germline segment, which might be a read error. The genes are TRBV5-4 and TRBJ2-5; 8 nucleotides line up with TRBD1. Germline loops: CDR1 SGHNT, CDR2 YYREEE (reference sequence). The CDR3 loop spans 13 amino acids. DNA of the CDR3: TGTGCCAGCACCTCTCCCGGACAGGGAACCCAGCACTTC. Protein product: CASTSPGQGTQHF. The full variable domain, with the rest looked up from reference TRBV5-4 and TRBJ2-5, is ETGVTQSPTHLIKTRGQQVTLRCSSQSGHNTVSWYQQALGQGPQFIFQYYREEENGRGNFPPRFSGLQFPNYSSELNVNALELDDSALYLCASTSPGQGTQHFGPGTRLLVL.

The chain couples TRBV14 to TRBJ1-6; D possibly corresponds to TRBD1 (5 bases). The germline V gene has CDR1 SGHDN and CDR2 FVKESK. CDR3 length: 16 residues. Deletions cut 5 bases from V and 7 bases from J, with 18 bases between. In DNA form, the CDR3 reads TGTGCCAGCAGCTCAAACCGCCGGGGGACCAATTCACCCCTCCACTTT. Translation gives CASSSNRRGTNSPLHF.

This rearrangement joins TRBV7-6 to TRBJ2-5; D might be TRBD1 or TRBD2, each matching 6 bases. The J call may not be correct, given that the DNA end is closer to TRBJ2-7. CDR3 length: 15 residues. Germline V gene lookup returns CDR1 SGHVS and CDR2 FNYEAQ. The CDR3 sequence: CASSAHGGGGYEQYF. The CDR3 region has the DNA TGTGCCAGCAGCGCGCACGGCGGAGGGGGCTACGAGCAGTACTTC.

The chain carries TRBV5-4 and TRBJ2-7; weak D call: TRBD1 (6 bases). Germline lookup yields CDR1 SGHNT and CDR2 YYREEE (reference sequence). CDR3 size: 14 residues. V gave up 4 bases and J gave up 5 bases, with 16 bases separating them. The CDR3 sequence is CASSLQGRADEQYF. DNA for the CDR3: TGTGCCAGCAGCCTACAGGGTAGGGCCGACGAGCAGTACTTC. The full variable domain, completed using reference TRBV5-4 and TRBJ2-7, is ETGVTQSPTHLIKTRGQQVTLRCSSQSGHNTVSWYQQALGQGPQFIFQYYREEENGRGNFPPRFSGLQFPNYSSELNVNALELDDSALYLCASSLQGRADEQYFGPGTRLTVT.

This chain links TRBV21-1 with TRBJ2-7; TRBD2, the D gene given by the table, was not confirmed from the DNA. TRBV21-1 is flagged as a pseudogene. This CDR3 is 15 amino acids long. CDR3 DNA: TGTGCCAGCAGCCCCTTAGCGGGGGCGTCTTACGAGCAGTACTTC. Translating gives CASSPLAGASYEQYF.

This CDR3 is CASTPGQGTADTQYF. The CDR3 DNA sequence: TGTGCCAGCACCCCCGGACAGGGTACAGCAGATACGCAGTATTTT. The genes are TRBV27 and TRBJ2-3, with 8 bases lining up with TRBD1. V shed 7 bases, J shed 4 bases, and the junction held 10 bases outside the gene matches. This CDR3 spans 15 amino acids. Per the germline V gene, CDR1 is MNHEY and CDR2 is SMNVEV (reference sequence).

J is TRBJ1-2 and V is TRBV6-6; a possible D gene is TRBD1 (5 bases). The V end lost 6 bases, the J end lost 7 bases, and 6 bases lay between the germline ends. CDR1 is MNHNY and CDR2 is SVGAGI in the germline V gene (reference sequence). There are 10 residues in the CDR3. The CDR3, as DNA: TGTGCCAGCAGCAGGGCTGGCTACACCTTC. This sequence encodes CASSRAGYTF.

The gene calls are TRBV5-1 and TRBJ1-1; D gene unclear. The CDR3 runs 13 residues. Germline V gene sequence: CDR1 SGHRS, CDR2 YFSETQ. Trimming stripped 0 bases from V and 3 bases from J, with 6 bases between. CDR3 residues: CASSLVQDTEAFF. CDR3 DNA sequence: TGCGCCAGCAGCTTGGTTCAGGACACTGAAGCTTTCTTT.

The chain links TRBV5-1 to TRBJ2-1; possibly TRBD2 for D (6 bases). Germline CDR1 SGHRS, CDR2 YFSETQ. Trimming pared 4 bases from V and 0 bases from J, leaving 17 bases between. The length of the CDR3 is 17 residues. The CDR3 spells CASSPLSGLSSYNEQFF. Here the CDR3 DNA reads TGCGCCAGCAGCCCCCTAAGCGGGCTTAGCTCCTACAATGAGCAGTTCTTC.

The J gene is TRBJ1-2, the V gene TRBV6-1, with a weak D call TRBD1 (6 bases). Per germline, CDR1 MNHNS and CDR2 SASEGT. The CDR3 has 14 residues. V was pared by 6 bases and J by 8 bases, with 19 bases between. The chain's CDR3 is CASSLTQGRLGYTF. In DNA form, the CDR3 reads TGTGCCAGCAGCCTTACACAGGGCCGACTAGGCTACACCTTC.

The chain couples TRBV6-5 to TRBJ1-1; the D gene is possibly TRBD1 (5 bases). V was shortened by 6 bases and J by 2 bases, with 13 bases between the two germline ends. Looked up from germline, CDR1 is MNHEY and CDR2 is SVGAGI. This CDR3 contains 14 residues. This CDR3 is CASRAREPNTEAFF. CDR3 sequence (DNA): TGTGCCAGCAGAGCCAGGGAACCAAACACTGAAGCTTTCTTT.

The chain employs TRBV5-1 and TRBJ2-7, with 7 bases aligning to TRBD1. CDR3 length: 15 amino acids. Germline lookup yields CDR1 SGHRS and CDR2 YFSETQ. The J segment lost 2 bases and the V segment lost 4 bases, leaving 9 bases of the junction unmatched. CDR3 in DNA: TGCGCCAGCAGCCGAAAAACAGGGGCACCCTACGAGCAGTACTTC. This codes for CASSRKTGAPYEQYF.

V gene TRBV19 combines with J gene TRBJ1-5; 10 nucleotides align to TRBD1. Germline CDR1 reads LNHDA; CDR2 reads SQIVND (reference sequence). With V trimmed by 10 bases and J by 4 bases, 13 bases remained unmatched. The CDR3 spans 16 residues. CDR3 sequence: CATSALGQGINQPQHF. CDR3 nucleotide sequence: TGTGCCACCTCTGCCCTGGGACAGGGGATTAATCAGCCCCAGCATTTT.

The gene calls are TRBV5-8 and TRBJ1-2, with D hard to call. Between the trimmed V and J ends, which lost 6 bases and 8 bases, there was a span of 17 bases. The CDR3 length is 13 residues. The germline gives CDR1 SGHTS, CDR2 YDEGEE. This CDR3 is CASKMEGSGGYTF. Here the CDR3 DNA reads TGTGCCAGCAAAATGGAGGGTTCGGGCGGCTACACCTTC.

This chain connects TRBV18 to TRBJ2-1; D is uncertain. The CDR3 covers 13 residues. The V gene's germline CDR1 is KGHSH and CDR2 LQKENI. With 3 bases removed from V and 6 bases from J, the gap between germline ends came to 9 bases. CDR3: CASSPLELNEQFF. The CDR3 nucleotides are TGTGCCAGCTCACCTCTCGAACTCAATGAGCAGTTCTTC. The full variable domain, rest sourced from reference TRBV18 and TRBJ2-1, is NAGVMQNPRHLVRRRGQEARLRCSPMKGHSHVYWYRQLPEEGLKFMVYLQKENIIDESGMPKERFSAEFPKEGPSILRIQQVVRGDSAAYFCASSPLELNEQFFGPGTRLTVL.

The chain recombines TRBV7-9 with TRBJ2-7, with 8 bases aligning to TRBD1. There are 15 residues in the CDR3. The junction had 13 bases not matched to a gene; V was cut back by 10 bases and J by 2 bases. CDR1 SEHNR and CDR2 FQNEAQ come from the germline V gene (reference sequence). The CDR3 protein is CATSSAETGAYEQYF. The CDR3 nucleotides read TGTGCCACCTCCTCGGCGGAGACAGGGGCCTACGAGCAGTACTTC.

This chain's CDR3 is CASSLVQTSNTGELFF. The CDR3 DNA is TGTGCCAGCAGCTTGGTACAAACCTCGAACACCGGGGAGCTGTTTTTT. The chain recombines TRBV5-6 with TRBJ2-2; D unclear. The V gene's germline CDR1 is SGHDT and CDR2 YYEEEE. The CDR3 runs 16 residues. Trimming took 0 bases from V and 0 from J, leaving 9 bases between them.